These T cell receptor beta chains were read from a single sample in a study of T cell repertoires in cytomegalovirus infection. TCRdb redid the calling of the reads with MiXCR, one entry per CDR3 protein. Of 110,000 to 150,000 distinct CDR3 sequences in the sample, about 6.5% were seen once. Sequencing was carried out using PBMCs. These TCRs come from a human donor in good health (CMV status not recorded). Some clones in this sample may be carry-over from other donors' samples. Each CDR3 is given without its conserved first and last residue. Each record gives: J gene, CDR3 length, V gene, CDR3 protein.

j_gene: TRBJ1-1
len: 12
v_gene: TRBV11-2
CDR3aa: ASSAGPTNAEAF

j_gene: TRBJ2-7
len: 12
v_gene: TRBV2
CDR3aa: ASAGPSSSYEQY

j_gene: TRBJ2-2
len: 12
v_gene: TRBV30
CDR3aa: AWSGHPNTGELF

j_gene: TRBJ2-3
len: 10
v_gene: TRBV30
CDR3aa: AWSRGTDTQY

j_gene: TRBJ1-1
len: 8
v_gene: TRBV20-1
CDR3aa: SASNGGAF

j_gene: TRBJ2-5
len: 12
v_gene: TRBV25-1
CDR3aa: ASSESGRGETQY

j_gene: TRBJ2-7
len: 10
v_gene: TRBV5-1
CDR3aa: ASTGTGYEQY

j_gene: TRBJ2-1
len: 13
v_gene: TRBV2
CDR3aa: ASSSTGTRPNEQF

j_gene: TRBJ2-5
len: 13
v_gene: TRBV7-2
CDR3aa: ASSLELAGEETQY

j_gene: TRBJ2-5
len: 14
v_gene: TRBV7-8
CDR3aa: ASSPPGQRYQETQY

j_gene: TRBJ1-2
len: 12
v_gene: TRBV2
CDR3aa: ASSRTGTNYGYT

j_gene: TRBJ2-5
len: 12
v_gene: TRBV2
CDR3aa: ASRPRTSEETQY

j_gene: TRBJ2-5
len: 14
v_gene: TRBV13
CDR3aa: ASSETGTGGSETQY

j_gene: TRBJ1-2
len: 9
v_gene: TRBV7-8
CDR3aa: ASSLQGAHT

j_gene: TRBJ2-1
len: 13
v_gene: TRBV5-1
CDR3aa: ASSLGASSYNEQF

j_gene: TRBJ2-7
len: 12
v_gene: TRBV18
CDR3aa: ASSPGQGSVEQY

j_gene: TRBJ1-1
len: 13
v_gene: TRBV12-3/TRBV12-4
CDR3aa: ASSLLQGANTEAF

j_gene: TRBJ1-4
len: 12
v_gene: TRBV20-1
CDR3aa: SAKFFQGNEKLF

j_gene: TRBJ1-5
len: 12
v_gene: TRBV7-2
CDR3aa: ASSETGSGQPQH

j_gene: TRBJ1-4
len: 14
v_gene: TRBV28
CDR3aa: ASSFGGAATNEKLF

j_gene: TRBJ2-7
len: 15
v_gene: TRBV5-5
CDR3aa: ASSSAAKRQGEYEQY

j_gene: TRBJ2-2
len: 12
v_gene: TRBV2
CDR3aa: ASSAGRNTGELF